Below, 22 T cell receptor beta chains from the same sample are listed, as sequenced in a study of naive and memory T cell subsets. Two oligonucleotides, mixed equimolar, formed the beta constant-region primer covering TRBC1 and TRBC2. Nested alpha and beta constant-region primers with the SP2 primer drove four PCR rounds on ligated cDNA. Each CDR3 protein is one row after TCRdb ran MiXCR on the UMI-ligation and nested PCR reads. The data contain some 82,000 distinct CDR3 sequences, around 9% of them singletons. Sequenced material: naive CD8+ T cells from blood. These receptor sequences come from a human donor in good health.

The V and J genes are TRBV7-9 and TRBJ2-3, with D possibly TRBD2 on 6 matching bases. The V and J ends lost 5 bases and 1 base respectively, with 10 bases between them. The CDR3 consists of 14 residues. Germline V gene sequence: CDR1 SEHNR, CDR2 FQNEAQ (reference sequence). The CDR3 here is CASSAWEGTDTQYF. Here the CDR3 DNA reads TGTGCCAGCAGCGCCTGGGAGGGCACAGATACGCAGTATTTT.

This chain joins TRBV5-5 and TRBJ1-2; D gene ambiguous. Trimming took 1 base from V and 8 from J, leaving 9 bases between them. The germline V gene has CDR1 SGHKS and CDR2 YYEKEE (reference sequence). The CDR3 length is 12 residues. DNA for the CDR3: TGTGCCAGCAGCTTGTACTCAGACGGCTACACCTTC. This sequence encodes CASSLYSDGYTF.

This clonotype has a count of ten or more. This chain connects TRBV5-1 to TRBJ1-2; TRBD1 is a possible D gene (5 bases). V was pared by 0 bases and J by 1 base, with 10 bases between. Germline loops: CDR1 SGHRS, CDR2 YFSETQ. The CDR3 covers 15 residues. Here the CDR3 DNA reads TGCGCCAGCAGCTTGGAGGGACCGAGTAACTATGGCTACACCTTC. Translated: CASSLEGPSNYGYTF. Full variable domain (remainder filled in from reference TRBV5-1 and TRBJ1-2): KAGVTQTPRYLIKTRGQQVTLSCSPISGHRSVSWYQQTPGQGLQFLFEYFSETQRNKGNFPGRFSGRQFSNSRSEMNVSTLELGDSALYLCASSLEGPSNYGYTFGSGTRLTVV.

There are many counts of this clonotype. The V call is TRBV9, the J call TRBJ1-5; D perhaps matches TRBD1 (6 bases). V lost 3 bases to trimming and J lost 4 bases, with 11 bases between them. CDR1 is SGDLS, CDR2 YYNGEE, per germline. The CDR3 totals 14 residues. For the CDR3, the DNA is TGTGCCAGCAGCGCAGGACAGATTAATCAGCCCCAGCATTTT. Translating gives CASSAGQINQPQHF.

V and J are TRBV6-6 and TRBJ2-5; D possibly corresponds to TRBD2 (6 bases). V gave up 5 bases and J gave up 3 bases, with 10 bases separating them. The CDR3 is made up of 13 amino acids. Germline CDR1 MNHNY, CDR2 SVGAGI (reference sequence). The CDR3 is CASSRENEETQYF. The CDR3 DNA reads TGTGCCAGCAGTCGGGAGAATGAAGAGACCCAGTACTTC.

The J gene is TRBJ2-1, the V gene TRBV29-1, with 9 bases identical to TRBD2. The CDR3 is 13 residues long. The V gene's germline CDR1 is SQVTM and CDR2 ANQGSEA. J lost 8 bases, V lost 6 bases, and 8 bases had no gene match. CDR3 DNA: TGCAGCGTGACTAGCGGACGAAGGGATGAGCAGTTCTTC. Translated: CSVTSGRRDEQFF.

V and J are TRBV13 and TRBJ2-2, with D possibly being TRBD2 (6 bases). Looked up from germline, CDR1 is PRHDT and CDR2 is FYEKMQ (reference sequence). V lost 5 bases and J 5 bases, leaving 12 bases between the germline ends. The CDR3 runs 14 residues. The CDR3 DNA reads as TGTGCCAGCAGCCAGCGGGCGGGGACCGGGGAGCTGTTTTTT. Translated: CASSQRAGTGELFF.

The table lists this clonotype with many counts. V usage is TRBV7-6 and J usage is TRBJ2-3; 7 bases match TRBD2. The CDR3 consists of 17 residues. V shed 1 base and J 2 bases; nucleotides not matched to a gene: 9. The germline V gene has CDR1 SGHVS and CDR2 FNYEAQ. The CDR3 nucleotides are TGTGCCAGCAGCTTAGGAGGTCCAGCGGGGTACACAGATACGCAGTATTTT. As protein: CASSLGGPAGYTDTQYF.

Comments on this clonotype: A clone one base away is much larger, so this may be a read error. The V gene is TRBV3-1, the J gene TRBJ1-1; D not resolved. The CDR3 runs 15 residues. V was cut by 6 bases and J by 3 bases, with 17 bases left in between. Germline-derived CDR1 and CDR2 are LGHDT and YNNKEL (reference sequence). The DNA of the CDR3 is TGTGCCAGCAGGCCGACCGCCGAGCGTTACACTGAAGCTTTCTTT. It encodes CASRPTAERYTEAFF.

This clonotype was detected a few times. The genes are TRBV12-3 or TRBV12-4 and TRBJ1-2, with a weak D call TRBD1 (5 bases). The CDR3 runs to 14 residues. Between the trimmed V and J ends, which lost 6 bases and 4 bases, there was a span of 15 bases. The CDR3 spells CASRPTGPSYGYTF. DNA of the CDR3: TGTGCCAGCAGACCCACAGGCCCCAGCTATGGCTACACCTTC.

This clonotype was seen many times. The chain carries TRBV11-1 and TRBJ1-1, with D perhaps TRBD1 (6 bases). The CDR3 has 14 residues. CDR1 is SGHAT, CDR2 FQDESV, per germline (reference sequence). The V end was cut by 4 bases, the J end by 1 base, with 10 bases between. The CDR3 nucleotides read TGTGCCAGCAGCTCGAAGGACAGGAACACTGAAGCTTTCTTT. Amino acids: CASSSKDRNTEAFF.

This chain links TRBV15 with TRBJ2-1, with TRBD1 identical over 10 bases. CDR1 is LNHNV and CDR2 is YYDKDF in the germline V gene (reference sequence). This CDR3 has 15 amino acids. The V and J ends lost 3 bases and 4 bases, in that order; junction bases with no gene match: 3. The CDR3 DNA is TGTGCCACCAGCAGCCGGGACAGGGGTTACAATGAGCAGTTCTTC. Translation gives CATSSRDRGYNEQFF. The entire variable domain, with the rest obtained from reference TRBV15 and TRBJ2-1, is as follows: DAMVIQNPRYQVTQFGKPVTLSCSQTLNHNVMYWYQQKSSQAPKLLFHYYDKDFNNEADTPDNFQSRRPNTSFCFLDIRSPGLGDTAMYLCATSSRDRGYNEQFFGPGTRLTVL.

In its sample, this clonotype was seen many times. This sequence joins TRBV11-2 and TRBJ2-1; 13 bases line up with TRBD2. From germline, CDR1 is SGHAT and CDR2 FQNNGV. The CDR3 is 15 amino acids. Trimming cost V 5 bases and J 10 bases; bases outside gene matches: 8. Here the CDR3 reads CASSPGTSGMREQFF. Here the CDR3 DNA reads TGTGCCAGCAGCCCTGGGACTAGCGGGATGCGGGAGCAGTTCTTC.

This clonotype was detected many times. The chain joins TRBV30 to TRBJ2-5, with 9 bases lining up with TRBD2. CDR3 length: 15 residues. Germline trimming cut 2 bases from V and 1 base from J; bases unmatched to any gene: 5. Germline CDR1 reads GTSNPN; CDR2 reads SVGIG (reference sequence). In DNA, the CDR3 is TGTGCCTGGAGTAGAATGACTAGCGGCCAAGAGACCCAGTACTTC. Its protein is CAWSRMTSGQETQYF.

Many counts were recorded for this clonotype. This chain joins TRBV25-1 and TRBJ2-2; TRBD2 matches at 9 bases. Per germline, CDR1 MGHDK and CDR2 SYGVNS. The CDR3 totals 20 residues. J lost 3 bases, V lost 1 base, and 15 bases had no gene match. The CDR3: CASSESPGGSGRPYTGELFF. The CDR3 bases are TGTGCCAGCAGTGAATCCCCCGGGGGGAGCGGGAGGCCTTACACCGGGGAGCTGTTTTTT.

This clonotype was picked up a small number of times. This chain uses TRBV5-1 with TRBJ2-6; unclear D gene. Germline CDR1 and CDR2: SGHRS and YFSETQ. The CDR3 runs 12 residues. V lost 7 bases and J 0 bases, leaving 2 bases between the germline ends. CDR3: CASGSGANVLTF. For the CDR3, the DNA is TGCGCCAGCGGCTCTGGGGCCAACGTCCTGACTTTC.

The sample holds a few counts of this clonotype. This sequence joins TRBV7-9 and TRBJ1-1; TRBD1 matches at 10 bases. The V gene's germline CDR1 is SEHNR and CDR2 FQNEAQ (reference sequence). The CDR3 is 14 residues long. After removal of 5 bases from V and 5 bases from J, the junction contained 5 bases not matched to a gene. The CDR3 here is CASSKGQGGTEAFF. CDR3 nucleotide sequence: TGTGCCAGCAGCAAAGGACAGGGGGGGACTGAAGCTTTCTTT.

This clonotype was counted many times. The V call is TRBV12-3 or TRBV12-4, the J call TRBJ1-5, with a weak D call TRBD1 (5 bases). The CDR3 totals 14 residues. Deletions cut 6 bases from V and 4 bases from J, with 13 bases between. For the CDR3, the DNA is TGTGCCAGCAGCGGGTGGGGACTGAATCAGCCCCAGCATTTT. This sequence encodes CASSGWGLNQPQHF.

This CDR3 is CAWAGGPMDEQFF. The CDR3 coding sequence is TGTGCCTGGGCGGGAGGGCCAATGGATGAGCAGTTCTTC. The V call is TRBV30, the J call TRBJ2-1; TRBD2 agrees at 9 bases. The V gene end was trimmed by 5 bases and the J gene end by 8 bases; junction bases not matched to a gene: 7. Looked up from germline, CDR1 is GTSNPN and CDR2 is SVGIG (reference sequence). This CDR3 has 13 residues.

The sample holds many counts of this clonotype. V usage is TRBV27 and J usage is TRBJ1-6; the match to TRBD1 covers 12 bases. The V gene's germline CDR1 is MNHEY and CDR2 SMNVEV (reference sequence). This CDR3 contains 15 residues. J gave up 9 bases and V 5 bases, and 5 bases lay outside the gene matches. The CDR3 bases are TGTGCCAGCAGTCTGGGACAGGGGGCACTTTCACCCCTCCACTTT. Protein sequence: CASSLGQGALSPLHF.

The V call is TRBV10-1, the J call TRBJ2-7; possible D gene TRBD1, 6 bases. This CDR3 spans 16 amino acids. V was pared by 3 bases and J by 7 bases, with 22 bases between. Germline values: CDR1 WNHNN, CDR2 SYGVQD (reference sequence). CDR3 residues: CASSDQQGVATGEQYF. The CDR3 DNA reads TGCGCCAGCAGTGACCAACAGGGTGTGGCTACTGGGGAGCAGTACTTC.

This clonotype came up many times. The rearrangement joins TRBV19 to TRBJ2-1; 9 bases line up with TRBD2. Germline V lookup: CDR1 LNHDA, CDR2 SQIVND (reference sequence). CDR3 size: 17 residues. This CDR3 is CSSSAPKRLADYNEQFF. The CDR3 nucleotides read TGTTCTTCCTCAGCTCCGAAAAGACTAGCGGACTACAATGAGCAGTTCTTC.